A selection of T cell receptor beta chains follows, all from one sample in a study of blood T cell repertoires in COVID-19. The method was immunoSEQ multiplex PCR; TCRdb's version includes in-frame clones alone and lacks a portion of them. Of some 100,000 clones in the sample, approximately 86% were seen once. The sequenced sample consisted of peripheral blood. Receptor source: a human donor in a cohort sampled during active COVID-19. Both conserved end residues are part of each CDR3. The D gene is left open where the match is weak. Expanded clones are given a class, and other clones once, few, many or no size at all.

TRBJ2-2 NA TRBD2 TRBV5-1 CASSLGSSGPANTGELFF TGCGCCAGCAGCTTAGGGTCTAGCGGGCCGGCGAACACCGGGGAGCTGTTTTTT
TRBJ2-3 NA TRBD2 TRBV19 CASNASGRRYTQYF TGTGCCAGTAACGCTAGCGGGAGGAGATATACGCAGTATTTT
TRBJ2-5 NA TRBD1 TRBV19 CASSIAGQGRQTQYF TGTGCCAGTAGTATCGCCGGACAGGGGAGACAGACCCAGTACTTC
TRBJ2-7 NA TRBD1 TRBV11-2 CASSLRRDRGIEQYF TGTGCCAGCAGCTTAAGGCGAGACAGGGGAATCGAGCAGTACTTC
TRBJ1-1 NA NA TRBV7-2 CASSLPLNTEAFF TGTGCCAGCAGCTTACCCCTAAACACTGAAGCTTTCTTT
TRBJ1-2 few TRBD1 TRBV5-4 CASSSRQGRYGYTF TGTGCCAGCAGCTCCAGACAGGGGCGCTATGGCTACACCTTC
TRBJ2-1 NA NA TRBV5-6 CASSLRGAGRGEQFF TGTGCCAGCAGCTTAAGAGGGGCGGGGCGAGGGGAGCAGTTCTTC
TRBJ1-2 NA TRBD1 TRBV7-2 CASSFLQGDTQGGYTF TGTGCCAGCAGCTTCCTACAGGGGGACACGCAGGGTGGCTACACCTTC
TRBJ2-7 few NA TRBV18 CASSPPTGEGLGQYF TGTGCCAGCTCACCACCGACGGGAGAGGGATTGGGGCAGTACTTC
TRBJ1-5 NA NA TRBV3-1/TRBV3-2 CASSRGHGNQPQHF TGTGCCAGCAGCCGAGGACACGGCAATCAGCCCCAGCATTTT
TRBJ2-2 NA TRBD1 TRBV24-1 CATSDRGTGNTGELFF TGTGCCACCAGTGATCGGGGGACAGGGAACACCGGGGAGCTGTTTTTT
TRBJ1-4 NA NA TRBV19 CASSVGWGPNEKLFF TGTGCCAGTAGTGTTGGGTGGGGGCCTAATGAAAAACTGTTTTTT
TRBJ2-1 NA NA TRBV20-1 CSSSSYNEQFF TGCAGTAGTAGCTCCTACAATGAGCAGTTCTTC
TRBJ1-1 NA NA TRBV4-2 CASSPRRGKTEAFF TGTGCCAGCAGCCCCCGGCGGGGAAAGACTGAAGCTTTCTTT
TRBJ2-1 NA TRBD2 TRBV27 CASSYGTSGRDEQFF TGTGCCAGCAGCTATGGGACTAGCGGGAGGGATGAGCAGTTCTTC
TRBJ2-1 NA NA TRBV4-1 CASSQTSGASKNEQFF TGCGCCAGCAGCCAAACGAGCGGAGCCTCGAAAAATGAGCAGTTCTTC
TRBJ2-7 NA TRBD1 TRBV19 CASSIPGTGGSYEQYF TGTGCCAGTAGTATCCCCGGGACAGGGGGATCCTACGAGCAGTACTTC
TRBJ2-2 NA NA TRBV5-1 CASSLEPTGLRTGELFF TGCGCCAGCAGCTTGGAACCTACAGGGTTGAGGACCGGGGAGCTGTTTTTT